A single sample gave rise to the 32 T cell receptor beta chains below, sequenced in a study of T cells generated in artificial thymic organoids. Separate semi-nested PCRs amplified TCRalpha and TCRbeta libraries using constant-region reverse primers in TRAC or TRBC. TCRdb reanalysed the 5' RACE reads using MiXCR and keeps one entry per CDR3 protein. The data hold 5,000 to 6,500 distinct CDR3 sequences, with around 32% observed a single time. Sequenced sample: naive CD8+ T cells from blood. The subset was: CD3+TCRalphabeta+CD8SP T cells; for blood, CD45RO-CCR7+ naive CD8+ T cells. The receptors derive from a human donor who gave cord blood stem cells for thymic organoid culture, a cardiac surgery patient who gave postnatal thymus, or a blood donor (not recorded which).

The chain employs TRBV11-1 and TRBJ1-2, with D tentatively TRBD1 (5 bases). Germline CDR1 is SGHAT and CDR2 is FQDESV (reference sequence). This CDR3 has 15 amino acids. The V end was cut by 5 bases, the J end by 0 bases, with 13 bases between. This CDR3 reads CASSPRQLTNYGYTF. CDR3 sequence (DNA): TGTGCCAGCAGCCCCCGACAGCTAACTAACTATGGCTACACCTTC.

J is TRBJ2-5 and V is TRBV4-2; TRBD2 agrees at 7 bases. Trimming took 5 bases from V and 4 from J; bases not matched to a gene: 13. The germline gives CDR1 LGHNA, CDR2 YNFKEQ. The CDR3 sequence is 16 residues long. The CDR3, as DNA: TGTGCCAGCAGCAACCCGACTCAGCCGGGAGGAGAGACCCAGTACTTC. It specifies CASSNPTQPGGETQYF.

V gene TRBV27 combines with J gene TRBJ1-5; no definite D call. V lost 5 bases and J 3 bases, leaving 11 bases between the germline ends. Germline V gene lookup returns CDR1 MNHEY and CDR2 SMNVEV (reference sequence). The CDR3 sequence is 14 residues long. The CDR3 DNA sequence: TGTGCCAGCAGTGAGGCGGGCGCCAATCAGCCCCAGCATTTT. This sequence encodes CASSEAGANQPQHF.

By sample share, this clonotype is large (0.1 to 1%). The chain couples TRBV5-1 to TRBJ2-7; D is undetermined. The length of the CDR3 is 15 residues. The germline CDR1 and CDR2 sequences are SGHRS and YFSETQ. V shed 0 bases and J shed 2 bases, with 12 bases lying between them. CDR3 coding DNA: TGCGCCAGCAGCTTGGATTGGACGCTTCCCTACGAGCAGTACTTC. Its protein product is CASSLDWTLPYEQYF.

Concerning this clonotype: It is unclear where the CDR3 begins or ends on the DNA, so no DNA is shown, and the CDR3 is as TCRdb lists it. This chain connects TRBV2 to TRBJ2-2; whether TRBD1, the table's D call, matches the DNA was not checked. Germline V CDR1 and CDR2: SNHLY, FYNNEI. A total of 18 residues make up the CDR3, ends included. CDR3 in amino acids: CASSEAFGTGTRTGELFF.

This clonotype is deemed medium-sized. The chain joins TRBV4-1 to TRBJ1-5; D ambiguous. Germline lookup yields CDR1 MGHRA and CDR2 YSYEKL. The V gene lost 3 bases and the J gene lost 4 bases, with 4 bases spanning the gap. The CDR3 extends over 12 amino acids. The DNA of the CDR3 is TGCGCCAGCAGCCAGGGAAATCAGCCCCAGCATTTT. It specifies CASSQGNQPQHF.

This clonotype qualifies as medium-sized. In DNA form, the CDR3 reads TGCGCCAGCAGCTTGTTGTACACCGGGGAGCTGTTTTTT. Its translation: CASSLLYTGELFF. The chain combines TRBV5-1 with TRBJ2-2; D is unresolved. Germline V lookup: CDR1 SGHRS, CDR2 YFSETQ. V was trimmed by 1 base and J by 3 bases, leaving 4 bases between them. The CDR3 runs to 13 residues. The variable domain in full, completed from reference TRBV5-1 and TRBJ2-2, reads KAGVTQTPRYLIKTRGQQVTLSCSPISGHRSVSWYQQTPGQGLQFLFEYFSETQRNKGNFPGRFSGRQFSNSRSEMNVSTLELGDSALYLCASSLLYTGELFFGEGSRLTVL.

By sample fraction, this clonotype is medium-sized. The rearrangement joins TRBV29-1 to TRBJ2-3, with 7 bases aligning to TRBD2. Unmatched junction bases numbered 3, after V lost 1 base and J lost 5 bases. This CDR3 comprises 13 residues. Per germline, CDR1 SQVTM and CDR2 ANQGSEA. The CDR3 is CSVEVVAGDTQYF. The CDR3, as DNA: TGCAGCGTTGAAGTGGTAGCGGGAGATACGCAGTATTTT.

There are a few counts of this clonotype. The J gene is TRBJ2-1, the V gene TRBV5-6; 8 bases map to TRBD1. This CDR3 is built from 16 residues. J gave up 7 bases and V 4 bases, and 13 bases lay outside the gene matches. CDR1 is SGHDT, CDR2 YYEEEE, per germline. The CDR3 region is CASSPGTGPAWNEQFF. CDR3 nucleotides: TGTGCCAGCAGCCCCGGGACAGGCCCAGCGTGGAATGAGCAGTTCTTC.

The rearrangement uses TRBV5-6 and TRBJ2-5, with TRBD2 as a possible D gene (6 bases). The V gene's germline CDR1 is SGHDT and CDR2 YYEEEE. The length of the CDR3 is 15 residues. V was shortened by 1 base and J by 0 bases, with 10 bases between the two germline ends. The CDR3 coding sequence is TGTGCCAGCAGCTTGTTTCGGACTAACCAAGAGACCCAGTACTTC. Its translation: CASSLFRTNQETQYF.

This clonotype was counted only a few times. The J gene is TRBJ2-5, the V gene TRBV12-3 or TRBV12-4, with D perhaps TRBD1 or TRBD2 (6 bases each). The V end lost 4 bases, the J end lost 5 bases, and 11 bases lay between the germline ends. The CDR3 sequence is 13 residues long. DNA for the CDR3: TGTGCCAGCAGTTCCCTGGGGGGCGAGACCCAGTACTTC. The encoded protein is CASSSLGGETQYF.

The rearrangement joins TRBV6-2 or TRBV6-3 to TRBJ1-2; 10 nucleotides agree with TRBD1. CDR1 is MNHEY and CDR2 is SVGEGT in the germline V gene. The CDR3 spans 19 residues. The J segment lost 0 bases and the V segment lost 4 bases, leaving 14 bases of the junction unmatched. The CDR3 region has the DNA TGTGCCAGCAGTTGGACCCAGAACGGACAGGGGGTAACTAACTATGGCTACACCTTC. This sequence encodes CASSWTQNGQGVTNYGYTF.

A few counts support this clonotype. The chain uses TRBV4-1 and TRBJ2-2; possible D gene TRBD2, 6 bases. Germline V lookup: CDR1 MGHRA, CDR2 YSYEKL. V was pared by 5 bases and J by 1 base, with 11 bases between. The CDR3 runs 15 residues. The CDR3: CASSRRGENTGELFF. The CDR3 DNA reads as TGCGCCAGCAGCAGACGCGGGGAGAACACCGGGGAGCTGTTTTTT.

The chain has TRBV20-1 and TRBJ2-1, with 8 bases identical to TRBD1. Germline assignment: CDR1 DFQATT and CDR2 SNEGSKA (reference sequence). CDR3 length: 17 residues. The junction had 18 bases not matched to a gene; V was cut back by 3 bases and J by 8 bases. CDR3 loop: CSASSDRDNEMADEQFF. Written as DNA, the CDR3 is TGCAGTGCTAGTTCGGACAGGGATAATGAGATGGCCGATGAGCAGTTCTTC.

The genes are TRBV7-8 and TRBJ2-3; 11 nucleotides align to TRBD2. The length of the CDR3 is 15 residues. Germline V CDR1 and CDR2: SGHVS, FQNEAQ. The V segment lost 5 bases and the J segment 5 bases; nucleotides outside the gene matches: 6. The CDR3, as DNA: TGTGCCAGCAGCCCGCTAGCGGGGGGCTTAGATACGCAGTATTTT. Translated, it gives CASSPLAGGLDTQYF. The full variable domain, its missing parts supplied by reference TRBV7-8 and TRBJ2-3, is GAGVSQSPRYKVAKRGQDVALRCDPISGHVSLFWYQQALGQGPEFLTYFQNEAQLDKSGLPSDRFFAERPEGSVSTLKIQRTQQEDSAVYLCASSPLAGGLDTQYFGPGTRLTVL.

Only a few counts were recorded for this clonotype. The V gene is TRBV10-3, the J gene TRBJ2-3; TRBD1 agrees at 8 bases. From germline, CDR1 is ENHRY and CDR2 SYGVKD. Trimming removed 6 bases from V and 4 bases from J; junction bases left unmatched: 9. The CDR3 spans 15 residues. The CDR3 is CAIRDRESPADTQYF. The CDR3 nucleotides read TGTGCCATCAGGGACAGGGAAAGTCCCGCAGATACGCAGTATTTT.

With respect to this clonotype: The junction departs from germline at one end; a sequencing error may be responsible. The chain carries TRBV5-1 and TRBJ2-2; D is undetermined. Germline V gene sequence: CDR1 SGHRS, CDR2 YFSETQ. This CDR3 comprises 11 residues. The CDR3 reads CASRHTGELFF. The CDR3 DNA follows: TGCGCCAGCAGGCACACAGGGGAGCTGTTTTTT.

The V call is TRBV7-9, the J call TRBJ2-3; a weak D match, TRBD1 (6 bases). Germline V gives CDR1 SEHNR, CDR2 FQNEAQ (reference sequence). The V end lost 7 bases, the J end lost 8 bases, and 13 bases lay between the germline ends. This CDR3 comprises 12 residues. CDR3 DNA: TGTGCCAGCAACCAGAGGGGGTCTACGCAGTATTTT. Translating gives CASNQRGSTQYF.

Comment on this clonotype: A much larger clone sits a single nucleotide away, making a read error possible. The V and J genes are TRBV9 and TRBJ2-5; D is tentatively TRBD1 or TRBD2 (5 bases each). The germline CDR1 and CDR2 sequences are SGDLS and YYNGEE. The CDR3 extends over 15 amino acids. The DNA of the CDR3 is TGTGCCACCAAACAATGGGACGAGGAGCAAGAGATCCAGTACTTC. The encoded protein is CATKQWDEEQEIQYF.

V gene TRBV5-1 combines with J gene TRBJ2-2; 8 bases line up with TRBD2. Germline V gives CDR1 SGHRS, CDR2 YFSETQ. V lost 3 bases to trimming and J lost 0 bases; unmatched junction nucleotides: 7. The CDR3 runs 17 residues. The CDR3 nucleotides are TGCGCCAGCAGCTCCAATCCGGGACTAGCGAACACCGGGGAGCTGTTTTTT. It translates to CASSSNPGLANTGELFF.

The chain combines TRBV20-1 with TRBJ2-4; TRBD1 matches 10 bases. With 6 bases clipped from V and 7 bases from J, the junction kept 6 bases outside the gene matches. CDR3 length: 13 residues. Per the germline V gene, CDR1 is DFQATT and CDR2 is SNEGSKA (reference sequence). DNA of the CDR3: TGCAGTGCGACGACAGGGGGCTATAACATTCAGTACTTC. Amino acid sequence: CSATTGGYNIQYF.

This chain connects TRBV6-5 to TRBJ2-7; 7 bases align to TRBD1. The CDR3 has 14 amino acids. Germline V gene data show CDR1 as MNHEY and CDR2 as SVGAGI. The ends lost 2 bases at V and 9 bases at J; junction bases unmatched: 10. For the CDR3, the DNA is TGTGCCAGCAGTTACCTAGGGACAGAGGACGGGCAGTACTTC. Residues: CASSYLGTEDGQYF.

V usage is TRBV5-4 and J usage is TRBJ2-1, with 8 bases lining up with TRBD1. From germline, CDR1 is SGHNT and CDR2 YYREEE (reference sequence). There are 16 residues in the CDR3. The V segment lost 1 base and the J segment 5 bases; nucleotides outside the gene matches: 8. DNA for the CDR3: TGTGCCAGCAGCTTGCCCCCTTGGACAGGGCACAATGAGCAGTTCTTC. It codes for CASSLPPWTGHNEQFF.

The sample holds a few counts of this clonotype. The CDR3 nucleotides are TGTGCCAGCAGCTCCCCACTACAGCCCCAAGAGACCCAGTACTTC. Translation gives CASSSPLQPQETQYF. J is TRBJ2-5 and V is TRBV7-8, with D hard to call. CDR3 length: 15 residues. Germline CDR1 reads SGHVS; CDR2 reads FQNEAQ. V lost 4 bases and J 1 base, leaving 13 bases between the germline ends.

In its sample, this clonotype ranks as medium-sized. The chain has TRBV20-1 and TRBJ2-2; maybe TRBD2 (6 bases). The germline V and J ends were trimmed by 6 bases and 2 bases, with 13 bases remaining between them. This CDR3 is built from 14 residues. Per germline, CDR1 DFQATT and CDR2 SNEGSKA (reference sequence). The chain's CDR3 is CSAPDGLNTGELFF. In DNA form, the CDR3 reads TGCAGTGCCCCGGACGGACTAAACACCGGGGAGCTGTTTTTT.

With regard to this clonotype: Being one base from a much bigger clone, this may be a read error. V is TRBV2 and J is TRBJ1-1; D not certain. Germline V gene lookup returns CDR1 SNHLY and CDR2 FYNNEI. The CDR3 has 16 amino acids. CDR3 residues: CARSERWAGLNTEAFF. Here the CDR3 DNA reads TGTGCCCGCAGTGAAAGGTGGGCAGGCCTGAACACTGAAGCTTTCTTT.

This clonotype came up a few times. The CDR3 DNA sequence: TGCAGCGTTCCCGCTTCACAGGGGGCTGGCACCGGGGAGCTGTTTTTT. Residues: CSVPASQGAGTGELFF. The chain joins TRBV29-1 to TRBJ2-2, with TRBD1 matching over 9 bases. This CDR3 region has 16 residues. Unmatched junction bases numbered 11, after V lost 5 bases and J lost 4 bases. Germline CDR1 is SQVTM and CDR2 is ANQGSEA.

This clonotype was counted only a few times. The rearrangement uses TRBV4-1 and TRBJ1-1; tentatively, D is TRBD1 (6 bases). Germline-derived CDR1 and CDR2 are MGHRA and YSYEKL. CDR3 length: 12 residues. With 6 bases removed from V and 1 base from J, the gap between germline ends came to 6 bases. CDR3 loop: CASRTGNTEAFF. The CDR3 nucleotides read TGCGCCAGCAGGACAGGGAACACTGAAGCTTTCTTT.

This chain connects TRBV9 to TRBJ1-1; D uncertain. This CDR3 has 14 amino acids. V was trimmed by 0 bases and J by 5 bases, leaving 11 bases between them. CDR1 is SGDLS and CDR2 is YYNGEE in the germline V gene. The CDR3 DNA reads TGTGCCAGCAGCGTAGGGTGGGGAGATACTGAAGCTTTCTTT. Translated: CASSVGWGDTEAFF.

This clonotype is termed medium-sized. The V gene is TRBV4-1, the J gene TRBJ1-2; no clear D. The CDR3 spans 15 residues. Germline V lookup: CDR1 MGHRA, CDR2 YSYEKL. Trimming took 1 base from V and 5 from J, leaving 14 bases between them. The CDR3 nucleotides read TGCGCCAGCAGCCAAGGCAGTTCGGCCGGTTATGGCTACACCTTC. Residues: CASSQGSSAGYGYTF.

J is TRBJ2-7 and V is TRBV10-3; D is undetermined. Germline CDR1 and CDR2: ENHRY and SYGVKD. The V end was cut by 7 bases, the J end by 2 bases, with 12 bases between. The CDR3 spans 13 residues. CDR3 protein: CAITDQLTYEQYF. For the CDR3, the DNA is TGTGCCATCACGGACCAACTAACCTACGAGCAGTACTTC.

The chain employs TRBV7-6 and TRBJ1-1; TRBD1 is a possible D gene (6 bases). The CDR3 length is 12 residues. The ends were cut back, 3 bases at V and 8 bases at J, with 10 bases in the middle. Per germline, CDR1 SGHVS and CDR2 FNYEAQ. As DNA, the CDR3 is TGTGCCAGCAGCTTCCAAGGGACAGAAGCTTTCTTT. It translates to CASSFQGTEAFF.